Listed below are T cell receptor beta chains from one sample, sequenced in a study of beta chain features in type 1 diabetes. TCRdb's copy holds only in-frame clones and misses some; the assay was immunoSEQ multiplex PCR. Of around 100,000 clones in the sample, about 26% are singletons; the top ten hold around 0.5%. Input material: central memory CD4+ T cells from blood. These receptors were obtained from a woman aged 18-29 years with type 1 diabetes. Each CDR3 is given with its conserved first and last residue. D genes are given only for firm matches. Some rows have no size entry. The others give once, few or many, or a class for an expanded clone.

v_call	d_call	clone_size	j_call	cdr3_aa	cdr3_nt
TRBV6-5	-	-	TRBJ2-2	CASSYFSGSDTGELFF	TGTGCCAGCAGTTACTTTTCAGGGTCGGACACCGGGGAGCTGTTTTTT
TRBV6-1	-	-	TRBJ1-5	CASSEAGAGQPQHF	TGTGCCAGCAGTGAAGCAGGGGCCGGTCAGCCCCAGCATTTT
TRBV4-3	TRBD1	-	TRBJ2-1	CASSQDAAGTGYNEQFF	TGCGCCAGCAGCCAAGATGCCGCCGGGACAGGGTACAATGAGCAGTTCTTC
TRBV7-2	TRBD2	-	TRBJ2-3	CASSLGAGGLSTDTQYF	TGTGCCAGCAGCTTAGGTGCGGGGGGCCTGAGCACAGATACGCAGTATTTT
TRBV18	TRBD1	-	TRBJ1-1	CASSPGTGGTEAFF	TGTGCCAGCTCACCTGGGACAGGGGGGACTGAAGCTTTCTTT
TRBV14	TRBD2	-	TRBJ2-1	CASSPHGLVSGNEQFF	TGTGCCAGCAGCCCCCACGGACTAGTTTCGGGCAATGAGCAGTTCTTC
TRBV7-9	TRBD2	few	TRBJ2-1	CASSLRLAGSYNEQFF	TGTGCCAGCAGCTTGAGACTAGCGGGCTCCTACAATGAGCAGTTCTTC
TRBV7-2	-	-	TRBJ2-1	CASSVDSAPYNEQFF	TGTGCCAGCAGCGTGGATAGCGCCCCCTACAATGAGCAGTTCTTC
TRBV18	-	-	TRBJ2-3	CASSPRGVGRDTQYF	TGTGCCAGCTCACCCAGGGGAGTAGGTCGGGATACGCAGTATTTT
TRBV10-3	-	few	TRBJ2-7	CAITTGYRSYEQYF	TGTGCCATCACCACAGGCTATCGTTCCTACGAGCAGTACTTC
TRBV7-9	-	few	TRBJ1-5	CASSLATLGQSNQPQHF	TGTGCCAGCAGCTTAGCAACCCTTGGACAGTCCAATCAGCCCCAGCATTTT
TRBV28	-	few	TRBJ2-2	CASSLGQTNTGELFF	TGTGCCAGCAGTTTAGGTCAGACGAACACCGGGGAGCTGTTTTTT